Below are 6 T cell receptor beta chains sequenced from a single sample in a study of CD8 T cells in Susac syndrome. RNA, at about 0.5 to 1 ug, was reverse transcribed with random hexamers. TCRdb itself ran the immunoSEQ multiplex PCR reads through MiXCR, one entry per CDR3 protein. Among 150,000 to 200,000 distinct CDR3 sequences, around 94% were seen once, and the ten largest hold under 0.15%. Sequencing used CD4+ T cells from PBMCs. Receptors originate from a human donor in good health.

This chain uses TRBV20-1 with TRBJ2-1; D may be TRBD1 (5 bases). The CDR3 extends over 15 amino acids. Germline loops: CDR1 DFQATT, CDR2 SNEGSKA (reference sequence). The ends were cut back, 6 bases at V and 6 bases at J, with 21 bases in the middle. The CDR3 region is CSAQDRLRRVNEQFF. In nucleotides, the CDR3 is TGCAGTGCCCAAGACCGTTTACGCAGGGTCAATGAGCAGTTCTTC.

The sample holds one count of this clonotype. For the CDR3, the DNA is TGTGCCAGCACTCCCGGGCCCGGAAATCAGCCCCAGCATTTT. This translates into CASTPGPGNQPQHF. The rearrangement joins TRBV6-6 to TRBJ1-5; unclear D gene. The V and J ends lost 7 bases and 4 bases respectively, with 14 bases between them. The CDR3 contains 14 residues. The germline V gene encodes CDR1 MNHNY and CDR2 SVGAGI (reference sequence).

This rearrangement joins TRBV3-1 to TRBJ1-1; D perhaps matches TRBD1 (5 bases). In germline, CDR1 is LGHDT, CDR2 YNNKEL (reference sequence). CDR3 size: 15 residues. Trimming stripped 0 bases from V and 4 bases from J, with 12 bases between. The CDR3 loop is CASSQDPVGGTEAFF. The CDR3 bases are TGTGCCAGCAGCCAAGATCCGGTGGGGGGCACTGAAGCTTTCTTT.

The CDR3 loop reads CSVGQPGQSSYEQYF. CDR3 bases: TGCAGCGTCGGTCAGCCGGGACAGAGCTCCTACGAGCAGTACTTC. V is TRBV29-1 and J is TRBJ2-7, with TRBD1 matching 7 bases. Germline CDR1 reads SQVTM; CDR2 reads ANQGSEA. Trimming took 6 bases from V and 0 from J; bases not matched to a gene: 11. The CDR3 spans 15 residues.

This chain uses TRBV7-9 with TRBJ1-6, with 11 bases identical to TRBD1. This CDR3 contains 18 residues. The germline CDR1 and CDR2 sequences are SEHNR and FQNEAQ (reference sequence). V dropped 6 bases and J dropped 7; count of bases not matched to a gene: 14. CDR3 coding DNA: TGTGCCAGCAGATCTGGAGTGAGGGGACAGGGGGGGAATTCACCCCTCCACTTT. Translating it yields CASRSGVRGQGGNSPLHF. The whole variable domain, remainder taken from reference TRBV7-9 and TRBJ1-6, is DTGVSQNPRHKITKRGQNVTFRCDPISEHNRLYWYRQTLGQGPEFLTYFQNEAQLEKSRLLSDRFSAERPKGSFSTLEIQRTEQGDSAMYLCASRSGVRGQGGNSPLHFGNGTRLTVT.

The chain links TRBV28 to TRBJ2-1; D might be TRBD2 (6 bases). This CDR3 region has 13 residues. V shed 7 bases and J shed 4 bases, with 11 bases lying between them. CDR1 and CDR2 from the germline V gene are MDHEN and SYDVKM. CDR3 sequence reads: CASNRDLYNEQFF. CDR3 nucleotides: TGTGCCAGCAACCGGGACTTATACAATGAGCAGTTCTTC.